Below, 3 T cell receptor beta chains from the same sample are listed, as sequenced in a study of blood T cell repertoires in COVID-19. Method: immunoSEQ multiplex PCR; TCRdb's copy keeps in-frame clones and lacks some. The sample records roughly 520,000 clones, 85% to 90% being singletons. The sequenced sample consisted of PBMCs or T cells enriched from blood (not recorded which). The receptors stem from a woman aged 40 to 50 who had recovered from COVID-19.

The chain combines TRBV6-4 with TRBJ1-2; D is unresolved. The CDR3 extends over 19 amino acids. V was cut by 0 bases and J by 1 base, with 21 bases left in between. Per the germline V gene, CDR1 is MRHNA and CDR2 is SNTAGT. In DNA, the CDR3 is TGTGCCAGCAGTGACTCATTGCGGCTAGGCAGCTCCCTTAACTATGGCTACACCTTC. Translating it yields CASSDSLRLGSSLNYGYTF.

The chain has TRBV4-1 and TRBJ1-6, with a tentative D call TRBD1 (5 bases). This CDR3 comprises 17 residues. Deletions cut 0 bases from V and 9 bases from J, with 18 bases between. The germline CDR1 and CDR2 sequences are MGHRA and YSYEKL. CDR3 protein: CASSQDSLVQGGSPLHF. The DNA for the CDR3 is TGCGCCAGCAGCCAAGACAGTCTCGTGCAGGGCGGTTCACCCCTCCACTTT.

V usage is TRBV4-2 and J usage is TRBJ2-7, with 8 bases that match TRBD2. Germline V gene data show CDR1 as LGHNA and CDR2 as YNFKEQ. This CDR3 contains 16 residues. With V trimmed by 0 bases and J by 2 bases, 6 bases remained unmatched. The CDR3 spells CASSQDFAAGAYEQYF. The CDR3 DNA reads as TGTGCCAGCAGCCAAGATTTTGCAGCGGGGGCCTACGAGCAGTACTTC.